The rows below give T cell receptor beta chains drawn from one sample of a study of cytomegalovirus exposure and HLA in healthy donors. The table came from immunoSEQ multiplex PCR; TCRdb's copy has only in-frame clones and leaves some out. The repertoire includes hundreds of thousands of clones, just under 85% of them detected once, and more than 0.5% sits in the top ten. Source material: PBMCs. Receptors originate from a woman between 40 and 55 years old in good health and CMV-seronegative. The CDR3 runs from the conserved cysteine through the conserved F or W. The D gene is left open where the match is weak. A row's size may be missing; if present it is once, few, many or a size class.

d_call	v_call	j_call	clone_size	cdr3_aa	cdr3_nt
TRBD2	TRBV23-1	TRBJ2-5	.	CASSHKRGARETQYF	TGCGCCAGCAGTCATAAGCGGGGGGCCCGGGAGACCCAGTACTTC
.	TRBV30	TRBJ2-7	.	CAWEGDEQYF	TGTGCCTGGGAAGGGGACGAGCAGTACTTC
TRBD1	TRBV30	TRBJ1-1	.	CAWSVGTGGRVAFF	TGTGCCTGGAGTGTAGGCACAGGGGGGCGGGTAGCTTTCTTT
.	TRBV29-1	TRBJ1-3	.	CSVENSGNTIYF	TGCAGCGTTGAAAACAGCGGGAACACCATATATTTT
TRBD1	TRBV7-2	TRBJ2-5	.	CASSYMDRETTQYF	TGTGCCAGCAGTTATATGGACAGGGAGACGACCCAGTACTTC
.	TRBV7-2	TRBJ1-5	few	CASSWDTSNQPQHF	TGTGCCAGCAGCTGGGACACTAGCAATCAGCCCCAGCATTTT
TRBD1	TRBV7-9	TRBJ2-7	.	CASSPSGQGKPYEQYF	TGTGCCAGCAGCCCATCTGGACAGGGCAAGCCCTACGAGCAGTACTTC
.	TRBV9	TRBJ1-1	.	CASSLGGRTEAFF	TGTGCCAGCAGCCTGGGGGGAAGAACTGAAGCTTTCTTT
.	TRBV9	TRBJ2-5	.	CASSPGGSQTQYF	TGTGCCAGCAGCCCGGGGGGCTCGCAGACCCAGTACTTC
.	TRBV7-3	TRBJ1-5	.	CASRPAEEVMCGNQPQHF	TGTGCCAGCAGACCCGCCGAGGAGGTAATGTGTGGCAATCAGCCCCAGCATTTT
.	TRBV11-2	TRBJ1-1	.	CASSLRGGTEAFF	TGTGCCAGCAGCTTGAGGGGGGGGACTGAAGCTTTCTTT
TRBD1	TRBV7-8	TRBJ1-2	.	CASSLFRVRDRGRSDYGYTF	TGTGCCAGCAGCCTATTTCGGGTTAGGGACAGGGGGCGGTCCGACTATGGCTACACCTTC
.	TRBV29-1	TRBJ2-5	.	CSAVQGLSEQYF	TGCAGCGCCGTACAGGGTTTGAGTGAGCAGTACTTC
.	TRBV6-5	TRBJ1-2	.	CASRADSSYGYTF	TGTGCCAGCAGAGCAGACAGTTCATATGGCTACACCTTC
.	TRBV7-8	TRBJ1-1	.	CASSRQNMNTEAFF	TGTGCCAGCAGCAGACAGAACATGAACACTGAAGCTTTCTTT
TRBD1	TRBV5-1	TRBJ1-6	.	CASSFEVGQGTGSPLHF	TGCGCCAGCAGCTTCGAGGTGGGACAGGGGACGGGTTCACCCCTCCACTTT
.	TRBV6-5	TRBJ1-2	once	CASSYRGSGYTF	TGTGCCAGCAGTTACAGGGGCAGCGGCTACACCTTC
.	TRBV28	TRBJ1-5	.	CASSGPRVILRANQPQHF	TGTGCCAGCAGTGGACCGAGGGTTATTCTGCGAGCCAATCAGCCCCAGCATTTT
.	TRBV19	TRBJ2-7	.	CASSPNRVSYEQYF	TGTGCCAGTAGCCCCAACAGGGTATCCTACGAGCAGTACTTC
TRBD1	TRBV7-2	TRBJ2-7	.	CASSLRGGREQYF	TGTGCCAGCAGCCTCAGAGGGGGCCGTGAGCAGTACTTC
TRBD2	TRBV9	TRBJ2-7	.	CASSASAGVGYEQYF	TGTGCCAGCAGCGCGTCAGCGGGGGTAGGATACGAGCAGTACTTC
TRBD2	TRBV5-6	TRBJ2-2	.	CASSSITGGEIGELFF	TGTGCCAGCAGCTCTATAACCGGGGGGGAAATCGGGGAGCTGTTTTTT
.	TRBV7-9	TRBJ1-2	.	CASSLVDTGVGYTF	TGTGCCAGCAGCTTAGTCGACACGGGGGTGGGCTACACCTTC
.	TRBV5-1	TRBJ2-7	.	CASSLGQGSYEQYF	TGCGCCAGCAGCTTGGGCCAGGGGTCGTACGAGCAGTACTTC
TRBD1	TRBV7-7	TRBJ2-7	.	CASSLGTGGSYEQYF	TGTGCTAGCAGCTTAGGAACAGGGGGCTCCTACGAGCAGTACTTC
TRBD1	TRBV7-9	TRBJ2-7	.	CASSLSRTGPSYEQYF	TGTGCCAGCAGCTTAAGCAGGACAGGACCCTCCTACGAGCAGTACTTC
TRBD1	TRBV18	TRBJ1-4	.	CASSASQGAFGEKLFF	TGTGCCAGCTCAGCCTCACAGGGGGCCTTTGGAGAAAAACTGTTTTTT
.	TRBV7-9	TRBJ2-5	.	CASSLGGPSHF	TGTGCCAGCAGCTTAGGGGGGCCTTCGCACTTC
.	TRBV4-1	TRBJ2-3	few	CASSQVTGSTDTQYF	TGCGCCAGCAGCCAAGTGACTGGGTCCACAGATACGCAGTATTTT
.	TRBV2	TRBJ1-4	few	CASSEDLDSEKLFF	TGTGCCAGCAGTGAAGACCTAGATTCTGAAAAACTGTTTTTT
.	TRBV12-1	TRBJ2-5	.	CASSAPRGSGGETQYF	TGTGCCAGCAGCGCCCCCCGGGGGAGCGGTGGGGAGACCCAGTACTTC
TRBD1	TRBV27	TRBJ2-7	few	CASRAGQGSTYEQYF	TGTGCCAGCAGGGCGGGACAGGGCTCCACCTACGAGCAGTACTTC
.	TRBV7-7	TRBJ2-5	.	CASSLAVGADEETQYF	TGTGCTAGCAGCTTAGCGGTAGGGGCAGACGAAGAGACCCAGTACTTC
TRBD1	TRBV5-8	TRBJ1-5	.	CASSLGDSDNQPQHF	TGTGCCAGCAGCCTTGGGGACAGTGACAATCAGCCCCAGCATTTT
TRBD2	TRBV11-3	TRBJ2-1	.	CASSFAGGPNNEQFF	TGTGCCAGCAGTTTCGCGGGGGGGCCCAACAATGAGCAGTTCTTC
.	TRBV6-1	TRBJ2-1	.	CASKYGGESYNEQFF	TGTGCCAGCAAATACGGCGGGGAGTCCTACAATGAGCAGTTCTTC
.	TRBV4-1	TRBJ1-2	.	CASSQGSEAYGYTF	TGCGCCAGCAGCCAAGGGAGCGAGGCCTATGGCTACACCTTC
.	TRBV16	TRBJ1-4	.	CASSQNGLSGEKLFF	TGTGCCAGCAGCCAAAACGGACTCAGCGGGGAAAAACTGTTTTTT
.	TRBV6-6	TRBJ1-6	once	CASSYRQGLDSPLHF	TGTGCCAGCAGTTACAGGCAGGGGTTGGATTCACCCCTCCACTTT
.	TRBV5-1	TRBJ1-1	.	CASSTTQGNTEAFF	TGCGCCAGCAGCACCACCCAGGGGAACACTGAAGCTTTCTTT
TRBD1	TRBV5-1	TRBJ2-7	.	CASWRQGADEQYF	TGCGCCAGCTGGAGACAGGGGGCGGACGAGCAGTACTTC
.	TRBV19	TRBJ2-7	.	CASSAGIGPSYEQYF	TGTGCCAGTAGTGCGGGGATCGGACCTTCCTACGAGCAGTACTTC
TRBD2	TRBV4-2	TRBJ2-3	.	CASSQGISGGTSDTQYF	TGTGCCAGCAGCCAAGGAATAAGCGGGGGGACCTCAGATACGCAGTATTTT
TRBD1	TRBV5-1	TRBJ1-4	.	CASSSGQGREKLFF	TGCGCCAGCAGCTCCGGACAGGGGCGGGAAAAACTGTTTTTT